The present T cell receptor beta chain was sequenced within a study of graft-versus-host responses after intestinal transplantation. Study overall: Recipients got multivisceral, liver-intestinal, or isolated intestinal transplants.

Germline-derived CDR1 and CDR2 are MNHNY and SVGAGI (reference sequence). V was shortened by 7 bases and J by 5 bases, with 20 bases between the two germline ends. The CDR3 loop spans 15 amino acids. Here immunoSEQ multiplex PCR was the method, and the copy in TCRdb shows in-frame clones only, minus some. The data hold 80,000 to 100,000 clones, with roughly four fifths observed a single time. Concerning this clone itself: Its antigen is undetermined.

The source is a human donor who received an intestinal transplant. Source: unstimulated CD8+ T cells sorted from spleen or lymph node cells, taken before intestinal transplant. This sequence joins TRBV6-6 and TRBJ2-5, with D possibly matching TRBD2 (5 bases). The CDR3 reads CASTTTNGVWETQYF. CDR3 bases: TGTGCCAGCACTACGACCAACGGGGTCTGGGAGACCCAGTACTTC.